The clone carrying this T cell receptor beta chain was counted only a few times. The antigen is undetermined. One end of the junction is discordant with germline, which a read error may explain. The sample belongs to a study of chemoradiotherapy in HPV16-positive cancers. The germline CDR1 and CDR2 sequences are SNHLY and FYNNEI. This CDR3 is built from 15 residues. Over chemoradiotherapy, repertoires were sampled more than once. Study results and limitations: HPV-responsive T-cell expansion during chemoradiotherapy was linked to improved recurrence-free survival in HPV16-positive patients. Functional assays defining HPV-specific T cells used only a couple of HPV16-positive patients. Candidate HPV-specific clones and E7-related TCR motifs grew in tumor during treatment.

Some clones are missing from TCRdb's copy, which holds only in-frame ones; the method was immunoSEQ multiplex PCR. Found here are about 21,000 clones, 70% to 90% of them singletons; the top ten hold approximately 4.3%. This TCR was sampled from a human donor with HPV-associated anogenital cancer. The material was blood, obtained from a patient who underwent chemoradiotherapy. The chain recombines TRBV2 with TRBJ1-1; D is possibly TRBD1 (5 bases). As DNA, the CDR3 is TGTGCCAGCAGAGAAGAGGGACTGATGAACACTGAAGCTTTCTTT. Its translation is CASREEGLMNTEAFF.